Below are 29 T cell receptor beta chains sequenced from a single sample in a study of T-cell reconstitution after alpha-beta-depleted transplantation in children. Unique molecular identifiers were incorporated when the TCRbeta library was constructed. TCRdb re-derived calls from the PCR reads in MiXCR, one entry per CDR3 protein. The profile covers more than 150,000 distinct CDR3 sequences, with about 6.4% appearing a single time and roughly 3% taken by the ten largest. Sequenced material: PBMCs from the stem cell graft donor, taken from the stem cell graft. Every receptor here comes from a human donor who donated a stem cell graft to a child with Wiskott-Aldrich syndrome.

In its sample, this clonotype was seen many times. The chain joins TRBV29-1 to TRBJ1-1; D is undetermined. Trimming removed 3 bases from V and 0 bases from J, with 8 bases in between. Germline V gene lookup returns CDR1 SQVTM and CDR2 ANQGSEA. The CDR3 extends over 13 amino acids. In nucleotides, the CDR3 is TGCAGCGTTGAGGGCAGACTGAACACTGAAGCTTTCTTT. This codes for CSVEGRLNTEAFF.

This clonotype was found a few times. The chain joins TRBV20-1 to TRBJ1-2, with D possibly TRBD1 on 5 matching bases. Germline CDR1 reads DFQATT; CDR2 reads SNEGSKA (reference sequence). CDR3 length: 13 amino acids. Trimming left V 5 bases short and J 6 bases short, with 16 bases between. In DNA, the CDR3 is TGCAGTGCTTCCGGGGCCTTTAAGGATGGCTACACCTTC. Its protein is CSASGAFKDGYTF.

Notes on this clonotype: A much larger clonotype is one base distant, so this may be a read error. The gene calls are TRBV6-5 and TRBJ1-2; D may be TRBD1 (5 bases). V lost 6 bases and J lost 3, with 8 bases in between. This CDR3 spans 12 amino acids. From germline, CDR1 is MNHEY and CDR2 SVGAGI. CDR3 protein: CASRLQDYGYTF. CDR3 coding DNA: TGTGCCAGCAGGTTACAGGACTATGGCTACACCTTC.

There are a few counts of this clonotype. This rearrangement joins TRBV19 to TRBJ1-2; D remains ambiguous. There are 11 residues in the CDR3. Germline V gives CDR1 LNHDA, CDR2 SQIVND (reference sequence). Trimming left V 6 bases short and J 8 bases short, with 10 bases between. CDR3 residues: CASRTQGGYTF. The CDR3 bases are TGTGCCAGTAGGACGCAAGGAGGCTACACCTTC.

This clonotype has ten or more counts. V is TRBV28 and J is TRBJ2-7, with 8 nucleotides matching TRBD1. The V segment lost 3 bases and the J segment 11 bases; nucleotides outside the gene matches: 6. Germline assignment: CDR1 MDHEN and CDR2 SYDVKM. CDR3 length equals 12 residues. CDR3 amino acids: CASSFGQGGEYF. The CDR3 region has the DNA TGTGCCAGCAGTTTCGGACAGGGTGGTGAGTACTTC. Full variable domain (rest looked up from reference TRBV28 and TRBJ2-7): DVKVTQSSRYLVKRTGEKVFLECVQDMDHENMFWYRQDPGLGLRLIYFSYDVKMKEKGDIPEGYSVSREKKERFSLILESASTNQTSMYLCASSFGQGGEYFGPGTRLTVT.

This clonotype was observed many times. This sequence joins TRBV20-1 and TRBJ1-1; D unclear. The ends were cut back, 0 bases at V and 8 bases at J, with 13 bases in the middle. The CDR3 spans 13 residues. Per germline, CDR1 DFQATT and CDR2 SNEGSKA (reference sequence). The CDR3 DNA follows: TGCAGTGCTAGAGATCGGCTTGACGGGGAAGCTTTCTTT. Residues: CSARDRLDGEAFF.

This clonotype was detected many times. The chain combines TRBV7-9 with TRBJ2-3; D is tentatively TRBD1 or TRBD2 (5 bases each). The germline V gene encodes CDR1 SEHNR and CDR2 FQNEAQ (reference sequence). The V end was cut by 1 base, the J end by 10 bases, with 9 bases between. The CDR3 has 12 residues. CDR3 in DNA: TGTGCCAGCAGCTTAGTTGGGGGACCGCAGTATTTT. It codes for CASSLVGGPQYF.

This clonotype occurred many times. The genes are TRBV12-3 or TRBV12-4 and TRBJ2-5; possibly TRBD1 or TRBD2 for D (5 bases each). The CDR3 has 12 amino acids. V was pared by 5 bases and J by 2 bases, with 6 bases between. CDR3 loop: CASSGGQETQYF. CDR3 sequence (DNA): TGTGCCAGCAGTGGGGGTCAAGAGACCCAGTACTTC.

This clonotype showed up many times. CDR3 bases: TGCAGTGCTAGAGACCCCAGGATTTGGTCCTACAATGAGCAGTTCTTC. It codes for CSARDPRIWSYNEQFF. This chain connects TRBV20-1 to TRBJ2-1; no definite D call. Germline V gives CDR1 DFQATT, CDR2 SNEGSKA (reference sequence). The V and J ends lost 0 bases and 1 base respectively, with 13 bases between them. The CDR3 contains 16 residues.

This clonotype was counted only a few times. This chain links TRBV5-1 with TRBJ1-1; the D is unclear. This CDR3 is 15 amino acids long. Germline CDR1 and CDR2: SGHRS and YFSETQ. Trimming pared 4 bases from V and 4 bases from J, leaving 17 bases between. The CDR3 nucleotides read TGCGCCAGCAGCGCCAATCTAGAGACCGGCACTGAAGCTTTCTTT. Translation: CASSANLETGTEAFF.

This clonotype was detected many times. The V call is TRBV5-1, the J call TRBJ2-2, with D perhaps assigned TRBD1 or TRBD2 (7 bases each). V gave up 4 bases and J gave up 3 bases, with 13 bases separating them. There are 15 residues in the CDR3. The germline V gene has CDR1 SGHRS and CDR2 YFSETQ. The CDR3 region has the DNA TGCGCCAGCAGCGTGACAGGGAGGGACACCGGGGAGCTGTTTTTT. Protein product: CASSVTGRDTGELFF.

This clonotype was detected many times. The CDR3 loop is CASSEVSSSGNTIYF. The DNA for the CDR3 is TGTGCCAGCAGTGAAGTTTCCAGCTCTGGAAACACCATATATTTT. V usage is TRBV2 and J usage is TRBJ1-3; D unresolved. The CDR3 has 15 amino acids. Germline-derived CDR1 and CDR2 are SNHLY and FYNNEI. V lost 1 base to trimming and J lost 0 bases, with 7 bases between them.

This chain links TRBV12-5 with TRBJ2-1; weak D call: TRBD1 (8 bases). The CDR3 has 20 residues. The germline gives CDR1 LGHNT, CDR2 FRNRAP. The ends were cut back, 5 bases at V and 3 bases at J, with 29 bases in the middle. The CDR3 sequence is CASGRPLRGLAGAYYNEQFF. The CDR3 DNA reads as TGTGCTAGTGGTCGACCTCTCAGGGGGCTGGCGGGGGCCTACTACAATGAGCAGTTCTTC.

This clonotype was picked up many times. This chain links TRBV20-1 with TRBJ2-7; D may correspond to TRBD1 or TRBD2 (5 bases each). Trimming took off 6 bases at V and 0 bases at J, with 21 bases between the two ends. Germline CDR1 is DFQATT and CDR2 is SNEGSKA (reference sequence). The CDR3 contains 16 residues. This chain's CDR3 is CSARGLSRASSYEQYF. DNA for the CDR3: TGCAGTGCCCGAGGGCTTAGCAGGGCGTCCTCCTACGAGCAGTACTTC.

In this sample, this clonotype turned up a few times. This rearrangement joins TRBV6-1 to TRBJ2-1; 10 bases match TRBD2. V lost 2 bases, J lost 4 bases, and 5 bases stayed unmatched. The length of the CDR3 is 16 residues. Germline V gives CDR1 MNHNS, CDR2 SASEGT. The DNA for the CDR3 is TGTGCCAGCAGTGAACTCCCTAGCGGGAGATACAATGAGCAGTTCTTC. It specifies CASSELPSGRYNEQFF.

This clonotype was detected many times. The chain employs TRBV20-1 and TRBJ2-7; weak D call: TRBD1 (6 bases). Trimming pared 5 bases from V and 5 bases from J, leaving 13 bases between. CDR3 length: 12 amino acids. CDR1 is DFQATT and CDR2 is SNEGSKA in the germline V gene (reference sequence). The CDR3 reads CSALDRLNEQYF. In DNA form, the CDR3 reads TGCAGTGCTCTCGACAGGCTGAACGAGCAGTACTTC.

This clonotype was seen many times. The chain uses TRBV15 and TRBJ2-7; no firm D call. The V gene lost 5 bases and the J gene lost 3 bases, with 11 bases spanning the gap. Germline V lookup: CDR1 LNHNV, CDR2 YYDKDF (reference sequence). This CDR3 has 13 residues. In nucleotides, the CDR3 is TGTGCCACCAGCGTGCGTATGAGCTACGAGCAGTACTTC. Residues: CATSVRMSYEQYF.

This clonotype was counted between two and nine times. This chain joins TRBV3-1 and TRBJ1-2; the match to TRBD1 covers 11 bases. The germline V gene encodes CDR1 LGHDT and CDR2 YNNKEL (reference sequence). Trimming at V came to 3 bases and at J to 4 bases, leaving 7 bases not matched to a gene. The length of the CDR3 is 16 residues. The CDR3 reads CASSHGQGAPRYGYTF. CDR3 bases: TGTGCCAGCAGCCACGGACAGGGGGCGCCTCGCTATGGCTACACCTTC.

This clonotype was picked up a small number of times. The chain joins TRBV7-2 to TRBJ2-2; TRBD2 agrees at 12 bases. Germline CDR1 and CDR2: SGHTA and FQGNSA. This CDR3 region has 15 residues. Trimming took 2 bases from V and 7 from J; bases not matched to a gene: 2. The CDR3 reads CASSLLAGGGGELFF. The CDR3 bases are TGTGCCAGCAGCTTACTAGCGGGAGGGGGCGGGGAGCTGTTTTTT.

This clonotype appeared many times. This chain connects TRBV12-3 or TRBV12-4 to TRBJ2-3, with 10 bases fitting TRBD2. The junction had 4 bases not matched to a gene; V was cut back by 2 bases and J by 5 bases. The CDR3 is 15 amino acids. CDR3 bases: TGTGCCAGCAGTTTAAGGGGGACTAGCGAAGATACGCAGTATTTT. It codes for CASSLRGTSEDTQYF.

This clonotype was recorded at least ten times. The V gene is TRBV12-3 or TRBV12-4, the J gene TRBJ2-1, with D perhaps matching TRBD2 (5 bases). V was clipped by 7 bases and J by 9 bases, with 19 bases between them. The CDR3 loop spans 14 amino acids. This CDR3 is CASNRVASGLEQFF. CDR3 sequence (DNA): TGTGCCAGCAACCGGGTTGCCAGCGGTCTTGAGCAGTTCTTC.

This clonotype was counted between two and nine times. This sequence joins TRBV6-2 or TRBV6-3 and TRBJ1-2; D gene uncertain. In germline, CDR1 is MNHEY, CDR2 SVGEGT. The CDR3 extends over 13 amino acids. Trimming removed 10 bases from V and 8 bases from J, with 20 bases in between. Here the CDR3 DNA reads TGTGCCACAAGCCCCAGAGGGTTCAGAGGCTACACCTTC. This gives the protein CATSPRGFRGYTF.

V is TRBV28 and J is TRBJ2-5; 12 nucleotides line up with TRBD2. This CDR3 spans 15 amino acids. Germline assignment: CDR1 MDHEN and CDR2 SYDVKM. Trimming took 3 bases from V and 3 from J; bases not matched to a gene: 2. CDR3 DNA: TGTGCCAGCAGTTTTTGGACTAGCGGGGAAGAGACCCAGTACTTC. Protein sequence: CASSFWTSGEETQYF.

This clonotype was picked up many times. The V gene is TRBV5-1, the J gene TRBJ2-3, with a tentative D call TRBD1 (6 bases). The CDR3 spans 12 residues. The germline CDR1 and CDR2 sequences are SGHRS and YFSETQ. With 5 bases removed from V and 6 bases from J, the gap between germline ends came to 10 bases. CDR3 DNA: TGCGCCAGCAGACCAGACAGGGATACGCAGTATTTT. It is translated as CASRPDRDTQYF.

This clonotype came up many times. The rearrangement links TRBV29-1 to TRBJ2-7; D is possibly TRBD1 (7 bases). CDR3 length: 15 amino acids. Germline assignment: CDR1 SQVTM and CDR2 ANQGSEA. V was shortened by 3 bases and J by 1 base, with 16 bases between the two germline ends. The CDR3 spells CSVELWRGQSYEQYF. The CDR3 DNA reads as TGCAGCGTTGAGTTGTGGAGGGGGCAGTCCTACGAGCAGTACTTC.

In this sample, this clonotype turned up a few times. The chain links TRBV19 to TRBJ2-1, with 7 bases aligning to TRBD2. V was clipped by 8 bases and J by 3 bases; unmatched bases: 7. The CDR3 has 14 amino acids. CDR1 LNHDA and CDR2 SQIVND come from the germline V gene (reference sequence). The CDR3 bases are TGTGCCAGTCTGTCTCTAGCGGACTACAATGAGCAGTTCTTC. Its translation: CASLSLADYNEQFF.

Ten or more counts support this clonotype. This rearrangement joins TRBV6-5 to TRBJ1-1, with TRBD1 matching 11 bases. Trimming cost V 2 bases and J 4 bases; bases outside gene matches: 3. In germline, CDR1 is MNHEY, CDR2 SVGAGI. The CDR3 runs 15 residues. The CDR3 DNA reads TGTGCCAGCAGTTACCCGGGGACAGGGGGCACTGAAGCTTTCTTT. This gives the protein CASSYPGTGGTEAFF.

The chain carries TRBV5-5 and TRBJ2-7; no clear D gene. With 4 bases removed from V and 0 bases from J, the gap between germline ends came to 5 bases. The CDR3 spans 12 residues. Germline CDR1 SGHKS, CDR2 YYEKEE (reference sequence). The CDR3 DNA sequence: TGTGCCAGCAGCATGGGCTCCTACGAGCAGTACTTC. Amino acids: CASSMGSYEQYF.

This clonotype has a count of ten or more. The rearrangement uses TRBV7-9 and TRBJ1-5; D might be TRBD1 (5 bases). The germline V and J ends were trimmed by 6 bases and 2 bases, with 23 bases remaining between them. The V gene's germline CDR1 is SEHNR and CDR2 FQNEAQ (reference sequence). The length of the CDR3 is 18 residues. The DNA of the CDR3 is TGTGCCAGCAGTAAACAGTCAACAGGCGCCCACGGCAATCAGCCCCAGCATTTT. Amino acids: CASSKQSTGAHGNQPQHF.